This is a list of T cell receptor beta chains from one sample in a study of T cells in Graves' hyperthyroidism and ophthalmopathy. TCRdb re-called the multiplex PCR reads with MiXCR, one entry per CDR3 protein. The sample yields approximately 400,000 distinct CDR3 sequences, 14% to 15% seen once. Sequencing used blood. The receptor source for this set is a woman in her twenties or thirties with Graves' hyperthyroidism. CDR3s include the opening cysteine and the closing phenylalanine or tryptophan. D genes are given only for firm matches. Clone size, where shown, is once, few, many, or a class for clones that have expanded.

DNA: TGTGCCAGCAGCCGGGACAGGGTTATCGGCTACACCTTC
CDR3: CASSRDRVIGYTF
V: TRBV6-1
J: TRBJ1-2
size: NA
D: TRBD1

DNA: TGTGCCGGCTCACCCTTCGACAGGGCTCATGAGCAGTACTTC
CDR3: CAGSPFDRAHEQYF
V: TRBV2
J: TRBJ2-7
size: NA
D: TRBD1

DNA: TGTGCCAGCAGTTTTGCCAGCAATCAGCCCCAGCATTTT
CDR3: CASSFASNQPQHF
V: TRBV6-1
J: TRBJ1-5
size: many
D: NA

DNA: TGCAGTGCGGGGGGGGGCTCCCGGGCGTGGACCCAGTACTTC
CDR3: CSAGGGSRAWTQYF
V: TRBV20-1
J: TRBJ2-5
size: many
D: NA

DNA: TGCGCCAGCAGCTTGGTAGAGGGAGAACAGCCCCAGCATTTT
CDR3: CASSLVEGEQPQHF
V: TRBV5-1
J: TRBJ1-5
size: NA
D: NA

DNA: TGTGCCAGCAGCGGGACTAGCATTTATACAGATACGCAGTATTTT
CDR3: CASSGTSIYTDTQYF
V: TRBV5-8
J: TRBJ2-3
size: many
D: TRBD2

DNA: TGTGCCAGCAGTTTTGCCGACACCCCTATTTATGGCTACACCTTC
CDR3: CASSFADTPIYGYTF
V: TRBV27
J: TRBJ1-2
size: few
D: NA

DNA: TGTGCCACCAGCAGAGGAGGAAGGGAGGCTTTCTTT
CDR3: CATSRGGREAFF
V: TRBV15
J: TRBJ1-1
size: many
D: NA

DNA: TGTGCCAGTAGTCCCCGGACGGAGCAGGGTGAGCAGTTCTTC
CDR3: CASSPRTEQGEQFF
V: TRBV19
J: TRBJ2-1
size: few
D: NA

DNA: TGTGCCAGCAGCCAAGGGGACAGATCCTACAATGAGCAGTTCTTC
CDR3: CASSQGDRSYNEQFF
V: TRBV3-1
J: TRBJ2-1
size: many
D: TRBD1

DNA: TGTGCCAGCAGCGAAGCCGATCGGAGTACGCAGTATTTT
CDR3: CASSEADRSTQYF
V: TRBV7-8
J: TRBJ2-3
size: many
D: NA

DNA: TGTGCCAGCAGCCAAGAGACAGCACTTTTCTACGAGCAGTACTTC
CDR3: CASSQETALFYEQYF
V: TRBV14
J: TRBJ2-7
size: NA
D: NA

DNA: TGTGCCAGCAGCTTGGTTAGCGGGAGCGGTGATGAGCAGTTCTTC
CDR3: CASSLVSGSGDEQFF
V: TRBV5-4
J: TRBJ2-1
size: NA
D: TRBD2

DNA: TGCGCCAGCAGCCCGGGTTTGGGTTTCTTCTCTGGAAACACCATATATTTT
CDR3: CASSPGLGFFSGNTIYF
V: TRBV5-1
J: TRBJ1-3
size: once
D: NA

DNA: TGTGCCAGCAGCTTACCCTCCCCATATCTAGAGAGCGGGGAGCTGTTTTTT
CDR3: CASSLPSPYLESGELFF
V: TRBV7-9
J: TRBJ2-2
size: few
D: NA

DNA: TGTGCCAGCAGAGGGGGCGCGTGGGGGCCCCAGCATTTT
CDR3: CASRGGAWGPQHF
V: TRBV6-1
J: TRBJ1-5
size: NA
D: TRBD1

DNA: TGTGCCAGCAGCCTAACTAGCGGCCAAGAGGCCCAGTACTTC
CDR3: CASSLTSGQEAQYF
V: TRBV7-9
J: TRBJ2-5
size: NA
D: TRBD2

DNA: TGTGCCAGCAAAGCACAGGGGGTGAGCTACAATGAGCAGTTCTTC
CDR3: CASKAQGVSYNEQFF
V: TRBV6-2/TRBV6-3
J: TRBJ2-1
size: NA
D: TRBD1

DNA: TGTGCCAGCAGGACTGGGACTTCCGGGGCCAACGTCCTGACTTTC
CDR3: CASRTGTSGANVLTF
V: TRBV28
J: TRBJ2-6
size: many
D: NA

DNA: TGCAGTGCCGTCTACAAAAATGAGCAGTTCTTC
CDR3: CSAVYKNEQFF
V: TRBV20-1
J: TRBJ2-1
size: many
D: NA

DNA: TGTGCCAGCAGCGGGGGACTAGCGGTAGGGGAAGAGACCCAGTACTTC
CDR3: CASSGGLAVGEETQYF
V: TRBV9
J: TRBJ2-5
size: NA
D: TRBD2

DNA: TGCAGTGCTGGGACATTCATGCTTGATTCACCCCTCCACTTT
CDR3: CSAGTFMLDSPLHF
V: TRBV20-1
J: TRBJ1-6
size: many
D: NA

DNA: TGTGCCAGTAGTTCTAGCGGGGTACCCACAGATACGCAGTATTTT
CDR3: CASSSSGVPTDTQYF
V: TRBV19
J: TRBJ2-3
size: NA
D: TRBD2

DNA: TGTGCCAGCTCACCCCTCCGTTCGAAGCAAGAGACCCAGTACTTC
CDR3: CASSPLRSKQETQYF
V: TRBV18
J: TRBJ2-5
size: NA
D: NA

DNA: TGTGCCAGCAGCTTAGCCTTGAGTGTAGATACGCAGTATTTT
CDR3: CASSLALSVDTQYF
V: TRBV7-8
J: TRBJ2-3
size: NA
D: NA

DNA: TGTGCCAGCAGTTTCGAACGGGTTTCTGGGGCCAACGTCCTGACTTTC
CDR3: CASSFERVSGANVLTF
V: TRBV28
J: TRBJ2-6
size: few
D: NA

DNA: TGTGCCAGCAGTTCGGGGAGATCCTATTATGAGCAGTTCTTC
CDR3: CASSSGRSYYEQFF
V: TRBV27
J: TRBJ2-1
size: NA
D: NA

DNA: TGCAGTGCTGGCCCGGATGGAGAATACAATGAGCAGTTCTTC
CDR3: CSAGPDGEYNEQFF
V: TRBV20-1
J: TRBJ2-1
size: few
D: NA

DNA: TGTGCCAGCAGTTTGGGGCACAGGGCAGGATCTGGAAACACCATATATTTT
CDR3: CASSLGHRAGSGNTIYF
V: TRBV28
J: TRBJ1-3
size: NA
D: NA

DNA: TGCAGTGCCGTCAAGGGGTTGGGGGGCAATCAGCCCCAGCATTTT
CDR3: CSAVKGLGGNQPQHF
V: TRBV20-1
J: TRBJ1-5
size: few
D: NA

DNA: TGTGCCTGGAGTGGTACTAGCGGGGGTTACAATGAGCAGTTCTTC
CDR3: CAWSGTSGGYNEQFF
V: TRBV30
J: TRBJ2-1
size: NA
D: TRBD2

DNA: TGTGCCAGCAGCTCAGACCTATCGGGGACAGGTGAAGCTTTCTTT
CDR3: CASSSDLSGTGEAFF
V: TRBV6-1
J: TRBJ1-1
size: NA
D: TRBD1

DNA: TGCGCCAGCAGCCCCTCCGGGACAGGGTCCGAGCAGTACTTC
CDR3: CASSPSGTGSEQYF
V: TRBV5-1
J: TRBJ2-7
size: many
D: TRBD1

DNA: TGTGCCAGCAGCCGAAATAGCGGGAGTTTCGCCGGGGAGCTGTTTTTT
CDR3: CASSRNSGSFAGELFF
V: TRBV5-5
J: TRBJ2-2
size: NA
D: TRBD2

DNA: TGTGCCAGCAGTTTGGGGACTAGCGGACCAAACGAGCAGTACTTC
CDR3: CASSLGTSGPNEQYF
V: TRBV27
J: TRBJ2-7
size: many
D: TRBD2

DNA: TGTGCCAGCAGTCCCATACAGGGGGTTCTCGGCCACGAGCAGTACTTC
CDR3: CASSPIQGVLGHEQYF
V: TRBV11-2
J: TRBJ2-7
size: many
D: TRBD1

DNA: TGTGCCAGCAGAGACAGGGGGCATGAAGATACGCAGTATTTT
CDR3: CASRDRGHEDTQYF
V: TRBV12-3/TRBV12-4
J: TRBJ2-3
size: many
D: TRBD1

DNA: TGCAGTGCTAGAGGGACTAGCAGTGAGCAGTTCTTC
CDR3: CSARGTSSEQFF
V: TRBV20-1
J: TRBJ2-1
size: NA
D: TRBD2

DNA: TGTGCCAGCAGTGAACTGACACTAGGGAACACTGAAGCTTTCTTT
CDR3: CASSELTLGNTEAFF
V: TRBV2
J: TRBJ1-1
size: once
D: NA

DNA: TGTGCCACCAGTGATTACGGGCGAGAGCAGTTCTTC
CDR3: CATSDYGREQFF
V: TRBV24-1
J: TRBJ2-1
size: few
D: NA

DNA: TGTGCCACCAGTGGGCTCTCCCCAGCTGGCTACACCTTC
CDR3: CATSGLSPAGYTF
V: TRBV24-1
J: TRBJ1-2
size: NA
D: NA

DNA: TGTGCCAGCAGTTCAGGGATTAACTATGGCTACACCTTC
CDR3: CASSSGINYGYTF
V: TRBV6-5
J: TRBJ1-2
size: few
D: NA

DNA: TGTGCCAGCAGCCCAGAGACAGTTAACTATGGCTACACCTTC
CDR3: CASSPETVNYGYTF
V: TRBV5-5
J: TRBJ1-2
size: many
D: NA

DNA: TGCAGTGCTAGGCTCCGGGGGAATGCCAAAAACATTCAGTACTTC
CDR3: CSARLRGNAKNIQYF
V: TRBV20-1
J: TRBJ2-4
size: few
D: NA

DNA: TGCGCCAGCAGCCCAGGACTAGCGGGAGGAAACCCTCAAGAGACCCAGTACTTC
CDR3: CASSPGLAGGNPQETQYF
V: TRBV4-1
J: TRBJ2-5
size: NA
D: TRBD2

DNA: TGTGCCAGCAGCCCTCGTTTTGGGACCCAGTACTTC
CDR3: CASSPRFGTQYF
V: TRBV14
J: TRBJ2-5
size: few
D: NA

DNA: TGTGCCAGCAGCTTAAACCACGGGACCTACGAGCAGTACTTC
CDR3: CASSLNHGTYEQYF
V: TRBV7-2
J: TRBJ2-7
size: many
D: NA

DNA: TGTGCCAGCAGCCCACAGGGGGCTTCAGATACGCAGTATTTT
CDR3: CASSPQGASDTQYF
V: TRBV3-1
J: TRBJ2-3
size: many
D: TRBD1

DNA: TGTGCCAGCAGCCAAGATCAGGCAGGGTATTGGCCCTACGAGCAGTACTTC
CDR3: CASSQDQAGYWPYEQYF
V: TRBV3-1
J: TRBJ2-7
size: many
D: NA

DNA: TGTGCTAGTGCCTGGGCGGGCCCCGGGACTAGCGGGCCTGAGCAGTTCTTC
CDR3: CASAWAGPGTSGPEQFF
V: TRBV12-5
J: TRBJ2-1
size: NA
D: TRBD2

DNA: TGTGCCAGCAGCCAAGGAAGTAGGACCGGCGACACTGAAGCTTTCTTT
CDR3: CASSQGSRTGDTEAFF
V: TRBV3-1
J: TRBJ1-1
size: few
D: NA

DNA: TGCAGCGCTGGACAGGGGAGTTCCGGGGAGCTGTTTTTT
CDR3: CSAGQGSSGELFF
V: TRBV29-1
J: TRBJ2-2
size: few
D: TRBD1

DNA: TGCGCCAGCAGCTTTAAACAGGGGGCGCTGGGTGAGCAGTTCTTC
CDR3: CASSFKQGALGEQFF
V: TRBV5-1
J: TRBJ2-1
size: few
D: TRBD1

DNA: TGTGCCAGCTCGACAGGGGCGGGCAATCAGCCCCAGCATTTT
CDR3: CASSTGAGNQPQHF
V: TRBV18
J: TRBJ1-5
size: many
D: TRBD1